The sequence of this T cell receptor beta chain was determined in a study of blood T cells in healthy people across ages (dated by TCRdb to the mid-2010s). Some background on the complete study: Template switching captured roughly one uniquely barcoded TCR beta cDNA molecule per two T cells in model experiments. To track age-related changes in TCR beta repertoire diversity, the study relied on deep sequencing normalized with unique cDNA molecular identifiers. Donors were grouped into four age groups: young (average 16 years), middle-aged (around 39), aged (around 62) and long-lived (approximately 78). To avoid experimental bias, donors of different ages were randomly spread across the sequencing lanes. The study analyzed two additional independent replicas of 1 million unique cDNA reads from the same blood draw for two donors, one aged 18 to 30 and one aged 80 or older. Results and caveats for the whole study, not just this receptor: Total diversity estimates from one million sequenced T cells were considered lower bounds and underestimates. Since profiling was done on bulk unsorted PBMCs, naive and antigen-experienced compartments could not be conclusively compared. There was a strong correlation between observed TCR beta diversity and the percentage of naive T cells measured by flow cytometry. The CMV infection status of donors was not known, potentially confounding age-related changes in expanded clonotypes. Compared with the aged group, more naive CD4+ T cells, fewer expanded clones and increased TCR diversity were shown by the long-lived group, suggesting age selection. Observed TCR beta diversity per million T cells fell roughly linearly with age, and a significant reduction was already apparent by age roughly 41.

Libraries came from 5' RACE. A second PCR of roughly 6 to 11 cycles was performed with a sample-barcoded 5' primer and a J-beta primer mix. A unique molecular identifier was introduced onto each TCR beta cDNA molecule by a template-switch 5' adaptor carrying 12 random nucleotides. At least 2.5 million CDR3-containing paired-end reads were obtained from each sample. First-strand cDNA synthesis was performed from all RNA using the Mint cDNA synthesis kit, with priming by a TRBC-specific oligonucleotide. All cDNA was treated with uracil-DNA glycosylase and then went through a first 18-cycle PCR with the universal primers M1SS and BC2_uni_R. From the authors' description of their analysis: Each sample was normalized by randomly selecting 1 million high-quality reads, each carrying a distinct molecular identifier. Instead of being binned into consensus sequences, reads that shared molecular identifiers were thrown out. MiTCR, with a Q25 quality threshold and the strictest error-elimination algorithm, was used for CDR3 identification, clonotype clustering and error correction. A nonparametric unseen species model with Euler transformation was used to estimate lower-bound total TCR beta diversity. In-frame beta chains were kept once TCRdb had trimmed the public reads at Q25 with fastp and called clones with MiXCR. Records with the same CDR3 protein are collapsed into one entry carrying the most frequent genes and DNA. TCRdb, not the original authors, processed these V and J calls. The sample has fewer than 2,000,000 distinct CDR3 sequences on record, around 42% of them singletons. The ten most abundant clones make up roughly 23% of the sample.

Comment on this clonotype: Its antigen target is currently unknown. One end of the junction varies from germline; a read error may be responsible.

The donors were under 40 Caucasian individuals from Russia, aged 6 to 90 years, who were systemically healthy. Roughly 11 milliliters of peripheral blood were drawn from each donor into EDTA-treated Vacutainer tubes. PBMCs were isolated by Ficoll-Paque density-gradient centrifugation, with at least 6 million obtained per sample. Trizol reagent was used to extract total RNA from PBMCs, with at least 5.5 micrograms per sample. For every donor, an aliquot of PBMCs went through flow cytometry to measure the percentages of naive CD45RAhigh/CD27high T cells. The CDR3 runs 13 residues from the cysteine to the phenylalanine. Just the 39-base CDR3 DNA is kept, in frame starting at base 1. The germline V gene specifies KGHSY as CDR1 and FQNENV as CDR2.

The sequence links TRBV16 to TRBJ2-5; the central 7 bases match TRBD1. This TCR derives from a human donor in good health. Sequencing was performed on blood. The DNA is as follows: TGTACCAGCAGCCAAGGGACAGAAGAGACCCAGTACTTC. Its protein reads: CTSSQGTEETQYF. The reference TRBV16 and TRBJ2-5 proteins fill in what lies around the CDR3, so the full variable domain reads GEEVAQTPKHLVRGEGQKAKLYCAPIKGHSYVFWYQQVLKNEFKFLISFQNENVFDETGMPKERFSAKCLPNSPCSLEIQATKLEDSAVYFCTSSQGTEETQYFGPGTRLLVL.